This entry lists 23 T cell receptor beta chains sequenced from one sample in a study of Ad26.COV2.S vaccination and SARS-CoV-2 variants. This table comes from immunoSEQ multiplex PCR, and its TCRdb copy is limited to in-frame clones, with some not included. The data show 380,000 or so clones, with approximately 86% seen just once and approximately 12% held by the top ten. Treatment meaning: approximately 18 received Ad26.COV2.S at low or high dose, single or two shots; about five received placebo; per-sample allocation not given. Samples were taken on day 63 after the first vaccine or placebo injection. This material consisted of peripheral blood, taken in a trial of Ad26.COV2.S vaccine versus placebo. The receptors were gathered from a person aged 18 to 65 who received the Ad26.COV2.S COVID-19 vaccine or a placebo.

J is TRBJ1-1 and V is TRBV30; the D is unclear. Looked up from germline, CDR1 is GTSNPN and CDR2 is SVGIG (reference sequence). V was cut by 3 bases and J by 4 bases, with 9 bases left in between. CDR3 length: 12 residues. The CDR3 nucleotides are TGTGCCTGGAGAGAACAAGTCACTGAAGCTTTCTTT. The encoded protein is CAWREQVTEAFF.

The chain employs TRBV19 and TRBJ2-1, with 8 positions matching TRBD1. The CDR3 consists of 15 residues. J lost 13 bases, V lost 3 bases, and 14 bases had no gene match. The V gene's germline CDR1 is LNHDA and CDR2 SQIVND (reference sequence). The CDR3: CASSMRVSEQGGQFF. The DNA for the CDR3 is TGTGCCAGTAGTATGAGAGTGTCGGAACAGGGGGGACAGTTCTTC. Supplemented by reference TRBV19 and TRBJ2-1, the full variable domain reads DGGITQSPKYLFRKEGQNVTLSCEQNLNHDAMYWYRQDPGQGLRLIYYSQIVNDFQKGDIAEGYSVSREKKESFPLTVTSAQKNPTAFYLCASSMRVSEQGGQFFGPGTRLTVL.

V usage is TRBV4-3 and J usage is TRBJ2-7; D tentatively reads TRBD1 or TRBD2 (7 bases each). The CDR3 is 14 residues long. Germline CDR1 is LGHNA and CDR2 is YSLEER. Between the trimmed V and J ends, which lost 4 bases and 3 bases, there was a span of 13 bases. CDR3 sequence: CASSPGGGYYEQYF. The CDR3 DNA is TGCGCCAGCAGCCCAGGGGGAGGGTACTACGAGCAGTACTTC.

The table lists this clone with a few counts. The V gene is TRBV18, the J gene TRBJ1-1; D gene unclear. The germline V gene encodes CDR1 KGHSH and CDR2 LQKENI. V was pared by 3 bases and J by 2 bases, with 7 bases between. The CDR3 sequence is 13 residues long. The CDR3 region has the DNA TGTGCCAGCTCACCCGCAGAAAACACTGAAGCTTTCTTT. This sequence encodes CASSPAENTEAFF.

The V and J genes are TRBV24-1 and TRBJ1-5; D gene unclear. The CDR3 runs 17 residues. The germline CDR1 and CDR2 sequences are KGHDR and SFDVKD. For the CDR3, the DNA is TGTCCACTAAAATGTGGCAGGACCGTCGTCCTGAATCAGCCCCAGCATTTT. Amino acids: CPLKCGRTVVLNQPQHF.

This sequence joins TRBV28 and TRBJ1-1; perhaps TRBD1 as D (6 bases). Trimming stripped 3 bases from V and 8 bases from J, with 19 bases between. CDR3 length: 15 amino acids. CDR1 and CDR2 (germline): MDHEN, SYDVKM. This CDR3 reads CASSFALQQGTEAFF. The CDR3 DNA follows: TGTGCCAGCAGTTTTGCCCTCCAGCAGGGGACCGAAGCTTTCTTT.

The rearrangement links TRBV19 to TRBJ2-3, with 11 bases lining up with TRBD1. Trimming removed 5 bases from V and 3 bases from J; junction bases left unmatched: 13. CDR1 and CDR2 (germline): LNHDA, SQIVND (reference sequence). The CDR3 is 18 amino acids. The CDR3 spells CASSEGLGQGGMTDTQYF. Written as DNA, the CDR3 is TGTGCCAGTAGTGAAGGGCTGGGACAGGGGGGGATGACAGATACGCAGTATTTT.

This clone has only one observation. The V and J genes are TRBV27 and TRBJ2-1, with D unclear. The length of the CDR3 is 14 residues. Looked up from germline, CDR1 is MNHEY and CDR2 is SMNVEV (reference sequence). V was trimmed by 2 bases and J by 0 bases, leaving 5 bases between them. The chain's CDR3 is CASSLTGSYNEQFF. The CDR3 nucleotides read TGTGCCAGCAGTTTAACGGGCTCCTACAATGAGCAGTTCTTC.

The V call is TRBV24-1, the J call TRBJ2-2, with D unresolved. In germline, CDR1 is KGHDR, CDR2 SFDVKD. V lost 0 bases to trimming and J lost 1 base, with 8 bases between them. The CDR3 covers 16 residues. CDR3 loop: CATSDLVSKNTGELFF. CDR3 in DNA: TGTGCCACCAGTGATTTGGTTAGCAAGAACACCGGGGAGCTGTTTTTT.

This rearrangement joins TRBV2 to TRBJ1-1, with 7 bases matching TRBD1. The CDR3 is 13 amino acids. V gave up 8 bases and J gave up 7 bases; unmatched junction bases: 10. CDR1 SNHLY and CDR2 FYNNEI come from the germline V gene. The CDR3 spells CASVGQGVGEAFF. The CDR3 DNA reads as TGTGCCAGCGTCGGGCAGGGGGTGGGTGAAGCTTTCTTT.

This clone was seen a few times. This sequence joins TRBV5-1 and TRBJ2-1; perhaps TRBD2 as D (6 bases). The V end lost 4 bases, the J end lost 5 bases, and 16 bases lay between the germline ends. CDR3 length: 15 amino acids. Germline V gene lookup returns CDR1 SGHRS and CDR2 YFSETQ. Here the CDR3 DNA reads TGCGCCAGCAGCCCCCCGGGACTCTTAGACAATGAGCAGTTCTTC. It encodes CASSPPGLLDNEQFF.

This chain joins TRBV5-1 and TRBJ2-3; D is undetermined. The length of the CDR3 is 14 residues. V lost 1 base to trimming and J lost 0 bases, with 6 bases between them. Germline-derived CDR1 and CDR2 are SGHRS and YFSETQ. The CDR3 here is CASSLSSSTDTQYF. The CDR3 nucleotides read TGCGCCAGCAGCTTGAGTAGCAGCACAGATACGCAGTATTTT.

The J gene is TRBJ2-7, the V gene TRBV4-3, with unresolved D. The CDR3 covers 14 residues. The V gene's germline CDR1 is LGHNA and CDR2 YSLEER. The ends were cut back, 0 bases at V and 5 bases at J, with 11 bases in the middle. The CDR3 spells CASSQEPGYHEQYF. Here the CDR3 DNA reads TGCGCCAGCAGCCAAGAACCGGGTTATCACGAGCAGTACTTC.

The chain uses TRBV5-6 and TRBJ1-5; D is undetermined. Trimming cost V 0 bases and J 9 bases, with 10 bases left between them. The germline V gene encodes CDR1 SGHDT and CDR2 YYEEEE. CDR3 length equals 13 residues. CDR3 region: CASSLARRSPQHF. The CDR3 DNA reads as TGTGCCAGCAGCTTGGCCCGACGCTCGCCCCAGCATTTT.

The chain couples TRBV29-1 to TRBJ2-1, with D unresolved. Germline V gene lookup returns CDR1 SQVTM and CDR2 ANQGSEA. The CDR3 runs to 13 residues. The ends were cut back, 5 bases at V and 0 bases at J, with 8 bases in the middle. CDR3 sequence: CSVYESSYNEQFF. The CDR3 nucleotides are TGCAGCGTTTACGAGTCCTCCTACAATGAGCAGTTCTTC.

The V and J genes are TRBV5-1 and TRBJ2-2; the match to TRBD2 covers 9 bases. Germline V gene lookup returns CDR1 SGHRS and CDR2 YFSETQ. Losses at the gene ends were 7 bases for V and 0 bases for J; bases not matched to a gene: 4. CDR3 length: 15 amino acids. The CDR3 nucleotides read TGCGCCAGCTTCAGCGGGGGGCCGAACACCGGGGAGCTGTTTTTT. Translating it yields CASFSGGPNTGELFF.

The rearrangement uses TRBV12-3 or TRBV12-4 and TRBJ2-1; D uncertain. V was shortened by 3 bases and J by 4 bases, with 7 bases between the two germline ends. This CDR3 contains 13 residues. The CDR3 loop reads CASSFGPYNEQFF. CDR3 DNA: TGTGCCAGCAGTTTTGGCCCGTACAATGAGCAGTTCTTC.

The genes are TRBV6-6 and TRBJ1-1; D uncertain. The CDR3 contains 11 residues. V was trimmed by 0 bases and J by 10 bases, leaving 6 bases between them. Germline lookup yields CDR1 MNHNY and CDR2 SVGAGI (reference sequence). The CDR3 spells CASSYSDRAFF. Here the CDR3 DNA reads TGTGCCAGCAGTTACTCGGATAGAGCTTTCTTT.

V is TRBV4-3 and J is TRBJ2-2, with D tentatively TRBD1 (6 bases). V gave up 1 base and J gave up 2 bases, with 8 bases separating them. Germline V gene data show CDR1 as LGHNA and CDR2 as YSLEER. The CDR3 is made up of 15 amino acids. The CDR3 sequence is CASSQGQVNTGELFF. The CDR3 coding sequence is TGCGCCAGCAGCCAAGGACAGGTCAACACCGGGGAGCTGTTTTTT.

The V gene is TRBV4-3, the J gene TRBJ2-3; no definite D call. The V end was cut by 4 bases, the J end by 3 bases, with 11 bases between. The CDR3 is 14 amino acids. Per the germline V gene, CDR1 is LGHNA and CDR2 is YSLEER. In DNA form, the CDR3 reads TGCGCCAGCAGCCGAAGGGAAGGGACAGATACGCAGTATTTT. It specifies CASSRREGTDTQYF.

Turning to this clone: This specimen includes other DNA sequences encoding the same CDR3. The CDR3 DNA reads as TGCGCCAGCAGCCAAGTAGACCGTACCGGGGAGCTGTTTTTT. Translated, it gives CASSQVDRTGELFF. The genes are TRBV4-3 and TRBJ2-2; D is uncertain. The ends were cut back, 1 base at V and 5 bases at J, with 8 bases in the middle. The CDR3 is 14 residues long. In germline, CDR1 is LGHNA, CDR2 YSLEER.

This sequence joins TRBV29-1 and TRBJ2-2, with D hard to call. The V end lost 7 bases, the J end lost 0 bases, and 6 bases lay between the germline ends. CDR3 length: 12 residues. CDR1 SQVTM and CDR2 ANQGSEA come from the germline V gene. The CDR3 sequence: CSGRTNTGELFF. In DNA form, the CDR3 reads TGCAGCGGAAGGACGAACACCGGGGAGCTGTTTTTT.

The V gene is TRBV18, the J gene TRBJ2-3; 7 bases align to TRBD2. Germline-derived CDR1 and CDR2 are KGHSH and LQKENI. The CDR3 has 15 residues. With V trimmed by 3 bases and J by 3 bases, 6 bases remained unmatched. CDR3 nucleotides: TGTGCCAGCTCACCTCGGGGTAGCGGGACAGATACGCAGTATTTT. Protein product: CASSPRGSGTDTQYF. Full variable domain (missing parts from reference TRBV18 and TRBJ2-3): NAGVMQNPRHLVRRRGQEARLRCSPMKGHSHVYWYRQLPEEGLKFMVYLQKENIIDESGMPKERFSAEFPKEGPSILRIQQVVRGDSAAYFCASSPRGSGTDTQYFGPGTRLTVL.